The TCR beta chain under discussion was sequenced for a study of T-cell memory formation after mild COVID-19. V lost 1 base and J 2 bases, leaving 9 bases between the germline ends. The CDR3 totals 14 residues. The germline V gene encodes CDR1 MGHRA and CDR2 YSYEKL. This clonotype has just a few counts. In TCRdb, the 5' RACE reads were re-called with MiXCR into one record per CDR3 protein. The sample shows about 82,000 distinct CDR3 sequences, about 12% of them seen only once. The sequence was obtained from an adult woman who had mild COVID-19 (a few samples of this study predate the infection). Cell type and time point are not known. The chain recombines TRBV4-1 with TRBJ2-7; D uncertain. Specimen: PBMCs or a T cell subset sorted from them (not recorded which). CDR3 protein: CASSQGSETYEQYF. CDR3 in DNA: TGCGCCAGCAGCCAAGGTTCCGAAACCTACGAGCAGTACTTC.